The T cell receptor (beta chain) under discussion was sequenced for a study of Graves' ophthalmopathy and Graves' hyperthyroidism. Broader study findings: This model predicted ophthalmopathy progression (sensitivity roughly 64%, specificity about 72%). Blood contained most expanded thyroid clonotypes exceeding 0.001 frequency.

Lactation, pregnancy, uncontrolled infections and other autoimmune diseases were all grounds for excluding patients. Germline CDR1 DFQATT, CDR2 SNEGSKA (reference sequence). The CDR3 runs to 11 residues. Deletions cut 6 bases from V and 11 bases from J, with 14 bases between. Researchers took RNA transcripts and amplified TCR beta CDR3 regions from them. After a first-round RT-PCR with HTBI primers, a second-round multiplex PCR was run. TCRdb passed the multiplex PCR reads through MiXCR, listing each CDR3 protein once. The table shows under 400,000 distinct CDR3 sequences, with about 17% occurring only once. This clonotype showed up many times. Its antigen is unidentified.

The J gene is TRBJ1-5, the V gene TRBV20-1; the D gene is possibly TRBD1 (5 bases). The sequence came from an adult man with Graves' ophthalmopathy. The sample comprised peripheral blood. The chain's CDR3 is CSAGTRETQHF. The DNA for the CDR3 is TGCAGTGCCGGGACCCGGGAGACCCAGCATTTT.